The 10 T cell receptor beta chains presented below share a single source sample, sequenced in a study of vaccination and CD4 T cells after COVID-19. Sequenced with the Oncomine TCR Beta short-read assay was DNA taken from cultured CD4+ T cells. TCRdb ran MiXCR on the PCR reads and lists one entry per CDR3 protein. This sample has about 16,000 distinct CDR3 sequences; approximately 77% occur once, and the top ten carry approximately 9.1%. No antigen has been identified for these receptors. Documented treatment: roughly ten-day PBMC culture with coronavirus spike peptide pools or control peptides (ViraFEST assay). This sample comprised CD4+ T cells from blood, cultured in vitro, obtained after SARS-CoV-2 vaccination. The receptors shown here come from a human donor who received a COVID-19 vaccine.

V gene TRBV24-1 combines with J gene TRBJ2-2; 9 bases are shared with TRBD1. The CDR3 extends over 15 amino acids. The ends lost 5 bases at V and 6 bases at J; junction bases unmatched: 6. Germline V lookup: CDR1 KGHDR, CDR2 SFDVKD. CDR3 amino acids: CATSAPGQGAGELFF. Here the CDR3 DNA reads TGTGCCACCAGTGCCCCGGGACAGGGAGCCGGGGAGCTGTTTTTT.

The genes are TRBV23-1 and TRBJ2-5; D perhaps matches TRBD1 (6 bases). TRBV23-1 is given ORF status, its function remaining uncertain. This CDR3 contains 24 residues. V dropped 6 bases and J dropped 3 bases, with 44 bases sitting between them. The CDR3 reads CASRIKPKKDLYTVRRQGKETQYF. CDR3 DNA sequence: TGCGCCAGCAGGATAAAACCAAAAAAGGACCTCTACACGGTCCGCCGGCAGGGGAAAGAGACCCAGTACTTC.

CDR3: CASNTRTGEETQYF. The CDR3 region has the DNA TGCGCCAGCAATACCAGGACAGGGGAGGAGACCCAGTACTTC. The chain joins TRBV5-1 to TRBJ2-7, with TRBD1 matching 9 bases. The DNA matches TRBJ2-5 better at its end, which makes the J call doubtful. This CDR3 comprises 14 residues. Germline V gene sequence: CDR1 SGHRS, CDR2 YFSETQ.

V is TRBV12-3 or TRBV12-4 and J is TRBJ1-1; no definite D call. Trimming took off 5 bases at V and 1 base at J, with 8 bases between the two ends. The CDR3 length is 13 residues. CDR3 loop: CASSRTENTEAFF. CDR3 coding DNA: TGTGCCAGCAGTAGAACAGAGAACACTGAAGCTTTCTTT.

This clonotype was recorded a few times. The chain employs TRBV5-1 and TRBJ1-2; D is uncertain. Looked up from germline, CDR1 is SGHRS and CDR2 is YFSETQ. The V and J ends lost 0 bases and 4 bases respectively, with 7 bases between them. This CDR3 is 13 amino acids long. Written as DNA, the CDR3 is TGCGCCAGCAGCTTGGGGGAGGGCTATGGCTACACCTTC. Residues: CASSLGEGYGYTF.

The J gene is TRBJ1-5, the V gene TRBV6-1, with D unclear. CDR1 is MNHNS, CDR2 SASEGT, per germline. CDR3 length: 12 amino acids. V gave up 8 bases and J gave up 2 bases, with 7 bases separating them. The CDR3 region has the DNA TGTGCCAGCGAGGGAGGCAATCAGCCCCAGCATTTT. It codes for CASEGGNQPQHF.

The V gene is TRBV20-1, the J gene TRBJ2-5; 8 positions match TRBD1. With V trimmed by 1 base and J by 4 bases, 2 bases remained unmatched. The CDR3 loop spans 13 amino acids. Germline V gene lookup returns CDR1 DFQATT and CDR2 SNEGSKA (reference sequence). CDR3 nucleotide sequence: TGCAGTGCTAGAGCAGGGGGCGTAGAGACCCAGTACTTC. Its protein product is CSARAGGVETQYF.

The chain recombines TRBV7-9 with TRBJ1-2; 10 bases map to TRBD1. CDR1 is SEHNR, CDR2 FQNEAQ, per germline (reference sequence). V dropped 1 base and J dropped 7; count of bases not matched to a gene: 3. The CDR3 length is 14 residues. CDR3 DNA sequence: TGTGCCAGCAGCTTAGTTTGGGACAGGGGTGGCTACACCTTC. Translating it yields CASSLVWDRGGYTF.

This clonotype showed up just once. The chain has TRBV19 and TRBJ2-5, with 10 bases aligning to TRBD2. Germline values: CDR1 LNHDA, CDR2 SQIVND (reference sequence). There are 16 residues in the CDR3. The ends lost 1 base at V and 0 bases at J; junction bases unmatched: 2. Written as DNA, the CDR3 is TGTGCCAGTAGTATAGGTAGCGGGGGGTACCAAGAGACCCAGTACTTC. Amino acids: CASSIGSGGYQETQYF.

This chain links TRBV6-1 with TRBJ2-5; TRBD2 matches at 7 bases. Germline CDR1 is MNHNS and CDR2 is SASEGT. CDR3 length equals 14 residues. The V segment lost 6 bases and the J segment 5 bases; nucleotides outside the gene matches: 9. CDR3 in amino acids: CASRRGGTDETQYF. In DNA, the CDR3 is TGTGCCAGCAGGAGGGGAGGGACCGACGAGACCCAGTACTTC.